This passage covers 30 T cell receptor beta chains from one sample sequenced in a study of naive and memory T cell subsets. Two oligonucleotides, mixed equimolar, formed the beta constant-region primer covering TRBC1 and TRBC2. Nested alpha and beta constant-region primers with the SP2 primer drove four PCR rounds on ligated cDNA. One entry per CDR3 protein results from TCRdb running MiXCR on the UMI-ligation and nested PCR reads. The sample carries 95,000 to 150,000 distinct CDR3 sequences, 35% to 45% recorded once. What was sequenced was central memory CD4+ T cells from blood. Every receptor here comes from a human donor in good health.

V and J are TRBV19 and TRBJ2-1; either TRBD1 or TRBD2 may fit D (5 bases each). Trimming cost V 7 bases and J 6 bases, with 16 bases left between them. The CDR3 sequence is 14 residues long. The germline V gene encodes CDR1 LNHDA and CDR2 SQIVND (reference sequence). As DNA, the CDR3 is TGTGCCAGTACGAGGACGGGGACGGCCAATGAGCAGTTCTTC. This codes for CASTRTGTANEQFF.

The genes are TRBV14 and TRBJ2-7; D is uncertain. The V end lost 5 bases, the J end lost 7 bases, and 15 bases lay between the germline ends. Germline V gene sequence: CDR1 SGHDN, CDR2 FVKESK. This CDR3 contains 13 residues. DNA of the CDR3: TGTGCCAGCAGCTCCCAGCCCCCGAGGGAGCAGTACTTC. This translates into CASSSQPPREQYF.

The gene calls are TRBV4-1 and TRBJ2-1; 7 nucleotides match TRBD1. This CDR3 has 16 amino acids. CDR1 and CDR2 from the germline V gene are MGHRA and YSYEKL. V lost 0 bases to trimming and J lost 4 bases; unmatched junction nucleotides: 6. The CDR3 is CASSQDLGDRYNEQFF. CDR3 nucleotides: TGCGCCAGCAGCCAAGATTTGGGGGACAGATACAATGAGCAGTTCTTC.

CDR3 bases: TGTGCCAGCAGTTTTGGGGGAAGGAGCAATCAGCCCCAGCATTTT. It is translated as CASSFGGRSNQPQHF. The chain has TRBV27 and TRBJ1-5; D is possibly TRBD1 (5 bases). V dropped 3 bases and J dropped 1 base, with 10 bases sitting between them. Germline loops: CDR1 MNHEY, CDR2 SMNVEV (reference sequence). The CDR3 extends over 15 amino acids.

The chain couples TRBV20-1 to TRBJ2-1; no definite D call. Germline V lookup: CDR1 DFQATT, CDR2 SNEGSKA (reference sequence). This CDR3 has 15 amino acids. V lost 1 base and J 3 bases, leaving 13 bases between the germline ends. CDR3 coding DNA: TGCAGTGCTAGAGGCCGGAAGGATGGCTACAATGAGCAGTTCTTC. Translating gives CSARGRKDGYNEQFF.

This chain connects TRBV12-3 or TRBV12-4 to TRBJ1-1; D is unclear. The length of the CDR3 is 14 residues. Trimming shortened V by 3 bases and J by 2 bases, and 10 bases separated the two germline ends. CDR3 DNA sequence: TGTGCCAGCAGTTTGGGCAGCTATAACACTGAAGCTTTCTTT. Protein: CASSLGSYNTEAFF.

The V and J genes are TRBV11-2 and TRBJ2-6; 7 nucleotides agree with TRBD1. V shed 5 bases, J shed 2 bases, and the junction held 9 bases outside the gene matches. The CDR3 is 17 amino acids. CDR1 and CDR2 from the germline V gene are SGHAT and FQNNGV. The CDR3 sequence is CASSAEGAITGANVLTF. The CDR3 region has the DNA TGTGCCAGCAGCGCCGAGGGGGCGATCACTGGGGCCAACGTCCTGACTTTC.

The chain combines TRBV28 with TRBJ1-5; D ambiguous. The CDR3 spans 13 residues. In germline, CDR1 is MDHEN, CDR2 SYDVKM. Trimming took off 4 bases at V and 5 bases at J, with 9 bases between the two ends. The CDR3 coding sequence is TGTGCCAGCAGTTGGGGATCTCATCAGCCCCAGCATTTT. It yields the protein CASSWGSHQPQHF.

The chain couples TRBV10-3 to TRBJ2-7; 9 nucleotides align to TRBD1. Looked up from germline, CDR1 is ENHRY and CDR2 is SYGVKD. The CDR3 extends over 18 amino acids. V trimming: 4 bases; J trimming: 0 bases; junction bases outside the gene matches: 13. CDR3 sequence: CAISGPSRRQGVSYEQYF. The CDR3 bases are TGTGCCATCAGTGGCCCGTCGAGACGACAGGGGGTCTCCTACGAGCAGTACTTC.

A few counts support this clonotype. This chain links TRBV20-1 with TRBJ2-1; D unresolved. The CDR3 has 11 residues. Germline V CDR1 and CDR2: DFQATT, SNEGSKA (reference sequence). V was clipped by 6 bases and J by 15 bases, with 18 bases between them. The CDR3 sequence is CSAKPRALWFF. The CDR3 coding sequence is TGCAGTGCCAAGCCCCGGGCCCTATGGTTCTTC.

V gene TRBV28 combines with J gene TRBJ2-1; D may be TRBD1 (6 bases). CDR3 length equals 17 residues. V lost 8 bases to trimming and J lost 3 bases, with 23 bases between them. Germline V gene lookup returns CDR1 MDHEN and CDR2 SYDVKM. The CDR3 here is CASPPPARDIIYNEQFF. CDR3 coding DNA: TGTGCCAGCCCTCCCCCCGCCCGGGACATCATCTACAATGAGCAGTTCTTC.

The chain links TRBV5-5 to TRBJ2-1; the match to TRBD2 covers 10 bases. The ends lost 6 bases at V and 3 bases at J; junction bases unmatched: 9. The CDR3 has 16 amino acids. CDR1 and CDR2 (germline): SGHKS, YYEKEE (reference sequence). The CDR3 DNA reads as TGTGCCAGCACTAAACGGGGACTAGCGAGCTACAATGAGCAGTTCTTC. It yields the protein CASTKRGLASYNEQFF.

This clonotype was observed many times. This chain uses TRBV12-3 or TRBV12-4 with TRBJ2-7, with D maybe TRBD1 (5 bases). The germline V and J ends were trimmed by 5 bases and 7 bases, with 18 bases remaining between them. The CDR3 contains 14 residues. CDR3 protein: CASSLHTGTGEQYF. The DNA of the CDR3 is TGTGCCAGCAGTCTACACACGGGTACAGGAGAGCAGTACTTC.

V gene TRBV28 combines with J gene TRBJ2-7; no reliable D call. This CDR3 spans 12 amino acids. CDR1 MDHEN and CDR2 SYDVKM come from the germline V gene. The V end lost 9 bases, the J end lost 0 bases, and 9 bases lay between the germline ends. The CDR3, as DNA: TGTGCCAGTGGTTGGAACTCCTACGAGCAGTACTTC. Its protein is CASGWNSYEQYF. The full variable domain, rest sourced from reference TRBV28 and TRBJ2-7, is DVKVTQSSRYLVKRTGEKVFLECVQDMDHENMFWYRQDPGLGLRLIYFSYDVKMKEKGDIPEGYSVSREKKERFSLILESASTNQTSMYLCASGWNSYEQYFGPGTRLTVT.

The table lists this clonotype with a few counts. V and J are TRBV7-9 and TRBJ1-1; D is perhaps TRBD1 (6 bases). The V and J ends lost 0 bases and 1 base respectively, with 9 bases between them. CDR3 size: 15 residues. The germline V gene has CDR1 SEHNR and CDR2 FQNEAQ (reference sequence). The CDR3 is CASSLAAGANTEAFF. Written as DNA, the CDR3 is TGTGCCAGCAGCTTAGCGGCAGGGGCGAACACTGAAGCTTTCTTT.

As for this clonotype: A read error may account for a junction end that differs from germline. The CDR3 is CASSDFGGSPYNEQFF. CDR3 nucleotides: TGTGCCAGCAGTGACTTCGGGGGGTCCCCCTACAATGAGCAATTCTTC. The chain employs TRBV6-1 and TRBJ2-1, with 7 bases fitting TRBD2. Germline V gene lookup returns CDR1 MNHNS and CDR2 SASEGT. The CDR3 runs to 16 residues.

This clonotype was detected many times. The V gene is TRBV12-3 or TRBV12-4, the J gene TRBJ2-3; possible D gene TRBD2, 6 bases. This CDR3 has 16 residues. The V end lost 5 bases, the J end lost 4 bases, and 19 bases lay between the germline ends. The CDR3: CASSPRGSGGADTQYF. The CDR3, as DNA: TGTGCCAGCAGTCCCCGCGGTAGCGGAGGAGCAGATACGCAGTATTTT.

This chain uses TRBV11-3 with TRBJ2-2; TRBD2 matches 9 bases. Germline loops: CDR1 SGHNT, CDR2 YENEEA. This CDR3 is built from 16 residues. Germline trimming cut 5 bases from V and 0 bases from J; bases unmatched to any gene: 4. The CDR3 DNA sequence: TGTGCCAGCAGCCCCGGCGGGAGGGCGAACACCGGGGAGCTGTTTTTT. Protein sequence: CASSPGGRANTGELFF.

This clonotype occurred once. The chain links TRBV6-5 to TRBJ1-6; D not resolved. CDR1 and CDR2 from the germline V gene are MNHEY and SVGAGI. The ends were cut back, 6 bases at V and 15 bases at J, with 15 bases in the middle. This CDR3 is built from 12 residues. The CDR3, as DNA: TGTGCCAGCAGCCACCAAAACCAGATCCTCCACTTT. As protein: CASSHQNQILHF.

The chain joins TRBV29-1 to TRBJ1-1, with 7 bases fitting TRBD1. CDR3 size: 13 residues. CDR1 SQVTM and CDR2 ANQGSEA come from the germline V gene. With 2 bases clipped from V and 1 base from J, the junction kept 1 base outside the gene matches. CDR3 sequence: CSVERTGNTEAFF. Here the CDR3 DNA reads TGCAGCGTTGAACGGACAGGGAACACTGAAGCTTTCTTT.

CDR3 amino acids: CASSLVSYNEQFF. The CDR3, as DNA: TGTGCCAGCAGCTTGGTGAGTTACAATGAGCAGTTCTTC. The V gene is TRBV5-6, the J gene TRBJ2-1, with D hard to call. The CDR3 loop spans 13 amino acids. The V end lost 0 bases, the J end lost 4 bases, and 5 bases lay between the germline ends. Germline loops: CDR1 SGHDT, CDR2 YYEEEE.

This clonotype was recorded many times. The rearrangement uses TRBV20-1 and TRBJ2-3; D possibly uses TRBD1 or TRBD2 (6 bases each). V lost 3 bases to trimming and J lost 0 bases, with 13 bases between them. Germline assignment: CDR1 DFQATT and CDR2 SNEGSKA (reference sequence). The CDR3 contains 15 residues. This CDR3 reads CSASARRGSTDTQYF. CDR3 nucleotides: TGCAGTGCTAGCGCCAGGAGGGGGAGCACAGATACGCAGTATTTT.

The chain carries TRBV5-1 and TRBJ2-1, with TRBD1 as a possible D gene (6 bases). Trimming shortened V by 2 bases and J by 10 bases, and 19 bases separated the two germline ends. The CDR3 has 15 amino acids. CDR1 is SGHRS, CDR2 YFSETQ, per germline. The CDR3 bases are TGCGCCAGCAGCTTACAGGGTTGGGCGAACCTCGAGCAGTTCTTC. Translated: CASSLQGWANLEQFF.

The chain recombines TRBV6-2 or TRBV6-3 with TRBJ2-1, with 7 positions matching TRBD2. The CDR3 is 13 amino acids. Germline trimming cut 5 bases from V and 9 bases from J; bases unmatched to any gene: 7. Germline-derived CDR1 and CDR2 are MNHEY and SVGEGT. The CDR3 DNA is TGTGCCAGCAGTCCAGATGGCGGGAGTGAGCAGTTCTTC. It encodes CASSPDGGSEQFF.

This chain's CDR3 is CASSPKGVKGQGNYGYTF. CDR3 nucleotide sequence: TGTGCCAGCAGCCCCAAGGGGGTCAAGGGACAGGGGAACTATGGCTACACCTTC. This chain links TRBV28 with TRBJ1-2; TRBD1 aligns across 10 bases. CDR3 length: 18 amino acids. Germline lookup yields CDR1 MDHEN and CDR2 SYDVKM. V lost 6 bases and J lost 2; bases outside the gene matches: 15.

This clonotype was seen a few times. This sequence joins TRBV23-1 and TRBJ2-5; 7 bases align to TRBD2. TRBV23-1 is an ORF, and what it does is uncertain. The CDR3 contains 17 residues. The junction had 12 bases not matched to a gene; V was cut back by 3 bases and J by 2 bases. This CDR3 reads CASSHQQRDHQQETQYF. CDR3 bases: TGCGCCAGCAGTCATCAACAGCGGGACCACCAACAAGAGACCCAGTACTTC.

This clonotype has a single count. The chain has TRBV20-1 and TRBJ1-4; D gene ambiguous. CDR3 length equals 16 residues. Trimming pared 7 bases from V and 0 bases from J, leaving 18 bases between. Looked up from germline, CDR1 is DFQATT and CDR2 is SNEGSKA (reference sequence). CDR3 DNA: TGCAGTGTTGGTGGCATGGGGTATGCAACTAATGAAAAACTGTTTTTT. This sequence encodes CSVGGMGYATNEKLFF.

The genes are TRBV6-1 and TRBJ1-3; unclear D gene. In germline, CDR1 is MNHNS, CDR2 SASEGT. V was clipped by 3 bases and J by 0 bases, with 6 bases between them. CDR3 length: 14 residues. The CDR3 reads CASSEPNSGNTIYF. CDR3 DNA sequence: TGTGCCAGCAGTGAGCCCAACTCTGGAAACACCATATATTTT.

This clonotype was seen a few times. V usage is TRBV28 and J usage is TRBJ2-3, with 9 bases fitting TRBD2. Germline V lookup: CDR1 MDHEN, CDR2 SYDVKM. With 8 bases clipped from V and 4 bases from J, the junction kept 7 bases outside the gene matches. The CDR3 totals 14 residues. The CDR3 DNA reads TGTGCCAGCGTGACTAGCGGACGCCCAGATACGCAGTATTTT. Amino acids: CASVTSGRPDTQYF.

The V call is TRBV7-2, the J call TRBJ2-5; D not certain. CDR1 SGHTA and CDR2 FQGNSA come from the germline V gene. V was cut by 5 bases and J by 0 bases, with 13 bases left in between. The CDR3 consists of 15 residues. CDR3 DNA: TGTGCCAGCAGCCCTACCGGGCAGAACCAAGAGACCCAGTACTTC. As protein: CASSPTGQNQETQYF.